The source of this TCR beta chain is a study of HIV-infected patients and healthy controls. Around 500 ng RNA was reverse transcribed with alpha and beta constant-region primers. Each of the alpha and beta chains got its own library through chain-specific third strand synthesis with indices. One entry per CDR3 protein results from TCRdb running MiXCR on the 5' RACE reads. The table records some 20,000 distinct CDR3 sequences, 10% to 15% of them present only once. The ends were cut back, 4 bases at V and 5 bases at J, with 15 bases in the middle. From germline, CDR1 is SGHVS and CDR2 FQNEAQ. This CDR3 is built from 15 residues. This clonotype was detected many times. Whole blood was used without fractionation, so all unsorted peripheral T cells were included.

What was sequenced was blood. V usage is TRBV7-8 and J usage is TRBJ1-5, with D possibly matching TRBD1 (5 bases). The receptor comes from an adult in good health. This chain's CDR3 is CASSSKGLLHQPQHF. In nucleotides, the CDR3 is TGTGCCAGCAGCTCCAAGGGGCTGCTTCATCAGCCCCAGCATTTT.